The 8 T cell receptor beta chains listed next were all sequenced from one sample in a study of T cells after yellow fever vaccination (dated by TCRdb to about 2019). Library preparation employed 5' RACE. Sequencing relied on an Illumina HiSeq 2500. TCRdb reprocessing: public reads trimmed at Q25 with fastp, clones called with MiXCR, in-frame beta chains kept. Identical CDR3 protein sequences are pooled into one entry, listed with their most common genes and DNA. The sample includes under 550,000 distinct CDR3 sequences, with 21% observed a single time. The top ten constitute roughly a sixth of the sample. The intended sense of this specimen's treatment or condition label: live attenuated yellow fever vaccine strain. Specimen: PBMCs, collected approximately 22 days after the first yellow fever vaccination. The source of these receptors is a man aged 18-30 years who received the YFV17D yellow fever vaccine.

The V and J genes are TRBV12-3 or TRBV12-4 and TRBJ2-3; D remains unclear. This CDR3 region has 14 residues. Between the trimmed V and J ends, which lost 3 bases and 5 bases, there was a span of 12 bases. This chain's CDR3 is CASSFRKGLDTQYF. The CDR3 coding sequence is TGTGCCAGCAGTTTTAGAAAGGGTTTAGATACGCAGTATTTT.

This sequence joins TRBV7-2 and TRBJ1-5; 11 nucleotides align to TRBD1. Germline CDR1 reads SGHTA; CDR2 reads FQGNSA. V shed 1 base, J shed 6 bases, and the junction held 8 bases outside the gene matches. This CDR3 has 17 amino acids. The CDR3 region has the DNA TGTGCCAGCAGCTTAGGTCGCGGACAGGGGGCGAGTCAGCCCCAGCATTTT. Its protein product is CASSLGRGQGASQPQHF.

As regards this clonotype: An end of the junction does not agree with germline; a read error may underlie this. The chain recombines TRBV25-1 with TRBJ1-3; D unresolved. Germline CDR1 and CDR2: MGHDK and SYGVNS. The CDR3 contains 15 residues. The CDR3: CASSEWKEAGNTTYF. Here the CDR3 DNA reads TGTGCCAGCAGTGAATGGAAGGAGGCTGGAAACACCACATATTTT. Variable domain in full (rest from reference TRBV25-1 and TRBJ1-3): EADIYQTPRYLVIGTGKKITLECSQTMGHDKMYWYQQDPGMELHLIHYSYGVNSTEKGDLSSESTVSRIRTEHFPLTLESARPSHTSQYLCASSEWKEAGNTTYFGEGSWLTVV.

This clonotype has just a few counts. The rearrangement links TRBV7-9 to TRBJ1-5; D is perhaps TRBD1 (5 bases). Germline CDR1 SEHNR, CDR2 FQNEAQ (reference sequence). The CDR3 is made up of 13 amino acids. V lost 5 bases and J 1 base, leaving 6 bases between the germline ends. This CDR3 reads CASSGGSNQPQHF. The CDR3 region has the DNA TGTGCCAGCAGCGGGGGGAGCAATCAGCCCCAGCATTTT.

This clonotype was observed a few times. This sequence joins TRBV2 and TRBJ1-4; 7 bases are a match to TRBD1. J gave up 7 bases and V 6 bases, and 11 bases lay outside the gene matches. CDR1 and CDR2 (germline): SNHLY, FYNNEI. The CDR3 is 15 amino acids. CDR3 residues: CASRYRQGSSEKLFF. DNA of the CDR3: TGTGCCAGCAGATACCGACAGGGATCCTCTGAAAAACTGTTTTTT.

The genes are TRBV6-5 and TRBJ2-1, with a tentative D call TRBD2 (6 bases). V lost 0 bases to trimming and J lost 7 bases, with 10 bases between them. Germline CDR1 MNHEY, CDR2 SVGAGI. CDR3 length: 14 amino acids. The CDR3 here is CASSYSGTGNEQFF. CDR3 sequence (DNA): TGTGCCAGCAGTTACTCGGGGACTGGGAATGAGCAGTTCTTC.

This clonotype was counted only a few times. This chain joins TRBV12-3 or TRBV12-4 and TRBJ2-4; 10 positions agree with TRBD1. The CDR3 totals 15 residues. V dropped 5 bases and J dropped 3; count of bases not matched to a gene: 4. The CDR3 DNA reads as TGTGCCAGCAGTCCCGGACAGGGGGTCAAAAACATTCAGTACTTC. It encodes CASSPGQGVKNIQYF.

A few counts support this clonotype. V and J are TRBV10-3 and TRBJ2-7, with D perhaps TRBD2 (5 bases). This CDR3 is built from 15 residues. Germline CDR1 and CDR2: ENHRY and SYGVKD. V was clipped by 0 bases and J by 2 bases, with 11 bases between them. CDR3 sequence: CAISESTDGTYEQYF. DNA of the CDR3: TGTGCCATCAGTGAGTCTACTGACGGGACCTACGAGCAGTACTTC.